These 21 T cell receptor beta chains were sequenced from one sample in a study of response to subunit inactivated influenza vaccine. TCRdb re-analysed the RT-PCR reads in MiXCR, keeping a single row per CDR3 protein. The profile shows 500,000 or so distinct CDR3 sequences, around 9.9% of them singletons. The starting material was PBMCs from blood, obtained around seven weeks after vaccination. The receptors derive from a man aged 50-59 years who received an inactivated influenza vaccine.

This chain joins TRBV5-1 and TRBJ2-3; D unresolved. The V gene's germline CDR1 is SGHRS and CDR2 YFSETQ. V was shortened by 4 bases and J by 1 base, with 13 bases between the two germline ends. The CDR3 totals 15 residues. DNA for the CDR3: TGCGCCAGCAGCCCGCAGGTTGGGGGCACAGATACGCAGTATTTT. Translating it yields CASSPQVGGTDTQYF.

The chain carries TRBV5-6 and TRBJ1-3; D remains ambiguous. The V gene's germline CDR1 is SGHDT and CDR2 YYEEEE. The CDR3 has 13 amino acids. The V end lost 3 bases, the J end lost 1 base, and 5 bases lay between the germline ends. In DNA, the CDR3 is TGTGCCAGCAGCTGGGAATCTGGAAACACCATATATTTT. Its translation is CASSWESGNTIYF. Supplemented by reference TRBV5-6 and TRBJ1-3, the full variable domain reads DAGVTQSPTHLIKTRGQQVTLRCSPKSGHDTVSWYQQALGQGPQFIFQYYEEEERQRGNFPDRFSGHQFPNYSSELNVNALLLGDSALYLCASSWESGNTIYFGEGSWLTVV.

This clonotype was observed a few times. The V and J genes are TRBV9 and TRBJ2-1; TRBD2 aligns across 11 bases. This CDR3 spans 17 amino acids. CDR1 is SGDLS, CDR2 YYNGEE, per germline. The trim removed 5 bases at V and 5 bases at J, leaving 12 bases unmatched. The CDR3 here is CASSAYGLAGGNNEQFF. CDR3 DNA sequence: TGTGCCAGCAGTGCGTACGGTCTAGCGGGGGGTAACAATGAGCAGTTCTTC.

This sequence joins TRBV20-1 and TRBJ2-7, with D possibly being TRBD1 or TRBD2 (5 bases each). V was pared by 2 bases and J by 4 bases, with 21 bases between. This CDR3 is built from 16 residues. Germline CDR1 and CDR2: DFQATT and SNEGSKA (reference sequence). CDR3 in amino acids: CSARPPGPKAHYEQYF. The CDR3 bases are TGCAGTGCTAGACCTCCGGGACCCAAGGCTCATTACGAGCAGTACTTC.

There are a few counts of this clonotype. The CDR3 protein is CSARDRQGLDYGYTF. The CDR3 DNA sequence: TGCAGTGCTAGAGATCGTCAGGGGTTGGACTATGGCTACACCTTC. The rearrangement links TRBV20-1 to TRBJ1-2, with D possibly matching TRBD1 (6 bases). CDR1 is DFQATT and CDR2 is SNEGSKA in the germline V gene (reference sequence). The length of the CDR3 is 15 residues. Deletions cut 0 bases from V and 3 bases from J, with 14 bases between.

This clonotype has ten or more counts. V gene TRBV7-2 combines with J gene TRBJ2-5, with a weak D call TRBD1 (5 bases). Trimming pared 5 bases from V and 3 bases from J, leaving 13 bases between. The germline V gene encodes CDR1 SGHTA and CDR2 FQGNSA. The CDR3 totals 14 residues. CDR3 loop: CASSRMQGKETQYF. The CDR3, as DNA: TGTGCCAGCAGCAGAATGCAGGGAAAAGAGACCCAGTACTTC.

This clonotype was seen more than once but under ten times. V gene TRBV28 combines with J gene TRBJ1-6; D not resolved. The CDR3 is made up of 12 amino acids. The V and J ends lost 1 base and 17 bases respectively, with 12 bases between them. Germline assignment: CDR1 MDHEN and CDR2 SYDVKM. The chain's CDR3 is CASSLSTALFHF. In DNA, the CDR3 is TGTGCCAGCAGTTTATCGACTGCCCTCTTCCACTTT.

The chain links TRBV9 to TRBJ2-1; TRBD1 is a possible D gene (6 bases). V gave up 0 bases and J gave up 0 bases, with 10 bases separating them. Germline CDR1 reads SGDLS; CDR2 reads YYNGEE. CDR3 size: 16 residues. The CDR3 is CASSVEGVSSYNEQFF. CDR3 nucleotides: TGTGCCAGCAGCGTAGAGGGGGTTAGCTCCTACAATGAGCAGTTCTTC.

The sample holds a few counts of this clonotype. The chain recombines TRBV25-1 with TRBJ2-5; the D gene could be TRBD1 or TRBD2 (6 bases each). V shed 1 base and J shed 3 bases, with 15 bases lying between them. This CDR3 has 16 amino acids. The germline V gene has CDR1 MGHDK and CDR2 SYGVNS. CDR3 sequence (DNA): TGTGCCAGCAGTGAATTTTTAGGCGGGGACAAAGAGACCCAGTACTTC. Translated: CASSEFLGGDKETQYF. Based on the CDR3 plus reference TRBV25-1 and TRBJ2-5, the full variable domain is EADIYQTPRYLVIGTGKKITLECSQTMGHDKMYWYQQDPGMELHLIHYSYGVNSTEKGDLSSESTVSRIRTEHFPLTLESARPSHTSQYLCASSEFLGGDKETQYFGPGTRLLVL.

The sample holds many counts of this clonotype. The chain is built from TRBV20-1 and TRBJ1-5; 7 bases fit TRBD1. V gave up 1 base and J gave up 1 base; unmatched junction bases: 4. CDR3 size: 15 residues. Germline CDR1 and CDR2: DFQATT and SNEGSKA (reference sequence). In nucleotides, the CDR3 is TGCAGTGCTAGAGTAACAGGGGTCAGCAATCAGCCCCAGCATTTT. Its translation is CSARVTGVSNQPQHF.

The gene calls are TRBV4-1 and TRBJ2-2; 7 bases map to TRBD2. CDR1 and CDR2 (germline): MGHRA, YSYEKL. The CDR3 covers 17 residues. The junction had 8 bases not matched to a gene; V was cut back by 4 bases and J by 0 bases. The DNA of the CDR3 is TGCGCCAGCAGCCCCGTCGGGGGGATAACGAACACCGGGGAGCTGTTTTTT. Translated, it gives CASSPVGGITNTGELFF.

Ten or more counts support this clonotype. The genes are TRBV6-2 or TRBV6-3 and TRBJ2-3; D remains ambiguous. Germline V lookup: CDR1 MNHEY, CDR2 SVGEGT. The V end lost 2 bases, the J end lost 2 bases, and 20 bases lay between the germline ends. There are 18 residues in the CDR3. The CDR3 here is CASSYESRRPVFTDTQYF. In DNA form, the CDR3 reads TGTGCCAGCAGTTACGAGTCAAGAAGACCAGTCTTCACAGATACGCAGTATTTT.

This clonotype was recorded many times. The V and J genes are TRBV4-2 and TRBJ2-5; maybe TRBD1 (6 bases). CDR3 size: 17 residues. V was cut by 3 bases and J by 2 bases, with 19 bases left in between. Germline V gene sequence: CDR1 LGHNA, CDR2 YNFKEQ. The CDR3 coding sequence is TGTGCCAGCAGCCACAGACAGGCTGGGTGGGAACAAGAGACCCAGTACTTC. It is translated as CASSHRQAGWEQETQYF.

The chain uses TRBV3-1 and TRBJ2-3, with D uncertain. Trimming took off 1 base at V and 4 bases at J, with 9 bases between the two ends. The CDR3 covers 14 residues. Germline V lookup: CDR1 LGHDT, CDR2 YNNKEL (reference sequence). In DNA form, the CDR3 reads TGTGCCAGCAGCCAAGTTGCCCTAGCAGATACGCAGTATTTT. Its protein product is CASSQVALADTQYF.

This clonotype was seen ten or more times. One junction end disagrees with the germline gene, perhaps due to a read error. The chain uses TRBV5-1 and TRBJ2-2; 8 nucleotides match TRBD1. The CDR3 runs 15 residues. Per the germline V gene, CDR1 is SGHRS and CDR2 is YFSETQ. DNA for the CDR3: TGCGCCAGCCGCTTGGACAGGGAGAACACCGGGGAGCTGTTTTTT. Amino acid sequence: CASRLDRENTGELFF.

V usage is TRBV27 and J usage is TRBJ2-3, with unresolved D. The germline V gene encodes CDR1 MNHEY and CDR2 SMNVEV (reference sequence). Trimming took off 3 bases at V and 5 bases at J, with 15 bases between the two ends. This CDR3 comprises 15 residues. CDR3: CASSLYGILVDTQYF. The DNA of the CDR3 is TGTGCCAGCAGTTTGTACGGCATTTTGGTAGATACGCAGTATTTT.

This clonotype has only a few counts. V gene TRBV12-3 or TRBV12-4 combines with J gene TRBJ1-5, with D perhaps matching TRBD1 (5 bases). Trimming left V 5 bases short and J 3 bases short, with 11 bases between. This CDR3 comprises 14 residues. The CDR3 sequence is CASSPGITNQPQHF. Here the CDR3 DNA reads TGTGCCAGCAGTCCAGGGATTACCAATCAGCCCCAGCATTTT.

The chain recombines TRBV6-2 or TRBV6-3 with TRBJ1-5, with 12 bases lining up with TRBD1. From germline, CDR1 is MNHEY and CDR2 SVGEGT. Germline trimming cut 8 bases from V and 9 bases from J; bases unmatched to any gene: 20. This CDR3 contains 18 residues. CDR3 in DNA: TGTGCCAGCGCCGCTTCTCCCGGGACAGGGGGCAATATGAGGCCCCAGCATTTT. Amino acids: CASAASPGTGGNMRPQHF.

This clonotype was observed many times. The chain joins TRBV11-2 to TRBJ2-5, with 7 bases aligning to TRBD2. Germline assignment: CDR1 SGHAT and CDR2 FQNNGV. There are 16 residues in the CDR3. With V trimmed by 4 bases and J by 1 base, 9 bases remained unmatched. CDR3 sequence (DNA): TGTGCCAGCAGCTCCCTAGGCGGGGGAGTCCAAGAGACCCAGTACTTC. Translation gives CASSSLGGGVQETQYF.

This clonotype has a count of ten or more. V and J are TRBV12-3 or TRBV12-4 and TRBJ2-1, with D uncertain. The CDR3 consists of 10 residues. Trimming shortened V by 3 bases and J by 8 bases, and 2 bases separated the two germline ends. CDR3 sequence reads: CASSFYEQFF. In nucleotides, the CDR3 is TGTGCCAGCAGTTTTTATGAGCAGTTCTTC.

This clonotype was detected a few times. This chain uses TRBV12-3 or TRBV12-4 with TRBJ2-7; possibly TRBD2 for D (5 bases). The CDR3 extends over 14 amino acids. Trimming stripped 7 bases from V and 6 bases from J, with 19 bases between. CDR3 nucleotides: TGTGCCAGCACCGTACAAGCGGCAGCTACCGAGCAGTACTTC. Encoded protein: CASTVQAAATEQYF.